This T cell receptor (beta chain) is drawn from a study of T cells after yellow fever vaccination. Broader study findings: By day 5 rather than day 15, the secondary response had peaked, though it was weaker. Clones from primary vaccination mostly reappeared after the booster (96% CD4, about 85% CD8).

A 5'RACE template-switching step, the method used to make TCR cDNA, added a universal primer site and UMIs. One entry per CDR3 protein, called by TCRdb with MiXCR from the 5' RACE reads. The sample lists some 350,000 distinct CDR3 sequences; 7.5% to 9% were seen once. This clonotype was seen a few times. The antigen is not known. The CDR3 runs 15 residues. The ends lost 4 bases at V and 9 bases at J; junction bases unmatched: 10. CDR1 is SGHTA and CDR2 is FQGTGA in the germline V gene. The input for sequencing was PBMCs, taken on the day of the first yellow fever vaccination. This chain links TRBV7-3 with TRBJ2-1, with 9 bases matching TRBD1. This clonotype was sampled from a man aged 18-30 years who received the YFV17D yellow fever vaccine. The CDR3 protein is CASSSRGGQGGEQFF. The CDR3 nucleotides are TGTGCCAGCAGCTCCAGGGGGGGACAGGGAGGTGAGCAGTTCTTC.